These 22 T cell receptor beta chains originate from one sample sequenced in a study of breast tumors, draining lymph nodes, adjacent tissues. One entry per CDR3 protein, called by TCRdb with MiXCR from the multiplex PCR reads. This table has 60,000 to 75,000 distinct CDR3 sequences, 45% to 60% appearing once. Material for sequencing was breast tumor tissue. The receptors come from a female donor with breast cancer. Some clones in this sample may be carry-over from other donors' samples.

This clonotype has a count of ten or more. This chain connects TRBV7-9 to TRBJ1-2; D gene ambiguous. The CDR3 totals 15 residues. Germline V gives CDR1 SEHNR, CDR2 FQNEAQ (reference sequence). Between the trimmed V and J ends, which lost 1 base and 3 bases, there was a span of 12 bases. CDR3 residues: CASSLGLADYYGYTF. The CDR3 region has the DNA TGTGCCAGCAGCTTAGGCCTAGCTGACTACTATGGCTACACCTTC.

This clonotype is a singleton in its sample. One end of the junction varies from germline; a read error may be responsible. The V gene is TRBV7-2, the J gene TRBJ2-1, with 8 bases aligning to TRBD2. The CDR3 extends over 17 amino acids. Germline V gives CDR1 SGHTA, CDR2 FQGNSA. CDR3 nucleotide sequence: TGTGCCAGCAGCTCTCCGGGTGCGGGGGGAGGTCACAATGAGCAGCTCTTC. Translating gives CASSSPGAGGGHNEQLF.

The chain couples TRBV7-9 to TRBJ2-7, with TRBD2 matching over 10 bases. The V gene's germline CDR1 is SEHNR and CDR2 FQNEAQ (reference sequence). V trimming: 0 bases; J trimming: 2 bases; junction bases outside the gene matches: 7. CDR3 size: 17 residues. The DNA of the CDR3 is TGTGCCAGCAGCTTAGCGCTCGGTAGCGGGGGGCCCTACGAGCAGTACTTC. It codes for CASSLALGSGGPYEQYF.

Here the CDR3 reads CASSQASGGAGDTGELFF. CDR3 bases: TGTGCCAGCAGCCAAGCCTCCGGGGGGGCCGGGGACACCGGGGAGCTGTTTTTT. The V call is TRBV3-1, the J call TRBJ2-2; TRBD2 matches 8 bases. The CDR3 is 18 amino acids. V shed 1 base, J shed 3 bases, and the junction held 10 bases outside the gene matches. The germline gives CDR1 LGHDT, CDR2 YNNKEL (reference sequence).

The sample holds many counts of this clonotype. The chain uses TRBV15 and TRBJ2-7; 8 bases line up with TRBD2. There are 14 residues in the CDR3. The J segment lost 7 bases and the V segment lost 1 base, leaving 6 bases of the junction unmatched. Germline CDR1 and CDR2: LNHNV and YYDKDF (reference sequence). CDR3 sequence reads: CATSRGRGALEQYF. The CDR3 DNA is TGTGCCACCAGCAGAGGGCGGGGGGCGCTGGAGCAGTACTTC.

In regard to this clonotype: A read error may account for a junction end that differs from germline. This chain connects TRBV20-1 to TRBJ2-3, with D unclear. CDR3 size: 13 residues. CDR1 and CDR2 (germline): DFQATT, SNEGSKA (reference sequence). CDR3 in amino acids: CTAMRPGTDTQYF. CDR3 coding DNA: TGCACTGCTATGCGGCCCGGCACAGATACGCAGTATTTT.

The CDR3 loop is CSARRGGETQYF. CDR3 DNA: TGCAGTGCTAGAAGGGGGGGGGAGACCCAGTACTTC. The V and J genes are TRBV20-1 and TRBJ2-5, with D maybe TRBD2 (7 bases). Deletions cut 2 bases from V and 5 bases from J, with 9 bases between. Germline V gene lookup returns CDR1 DFQATT and CDR2 SNEGSKA (reference sequence). This CDR3 is built from 12 residues.

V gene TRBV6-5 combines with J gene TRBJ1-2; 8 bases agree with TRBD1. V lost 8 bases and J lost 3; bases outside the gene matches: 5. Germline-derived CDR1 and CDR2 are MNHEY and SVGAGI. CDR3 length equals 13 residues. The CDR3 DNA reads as TGTGCCAGCGGCCAGGGGGCTGACTATGGCTACACCTTC. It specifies CASGQGADYGYTF.

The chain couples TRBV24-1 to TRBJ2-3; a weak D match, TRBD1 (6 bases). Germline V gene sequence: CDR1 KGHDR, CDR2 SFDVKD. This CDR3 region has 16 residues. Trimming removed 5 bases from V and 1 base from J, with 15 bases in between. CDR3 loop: CATSVQGGDGTDTQYF. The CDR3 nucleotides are TGTGCCACCAGTGTTCAAGGGGGAGACGGCACAGATACGCAGTATTTT.

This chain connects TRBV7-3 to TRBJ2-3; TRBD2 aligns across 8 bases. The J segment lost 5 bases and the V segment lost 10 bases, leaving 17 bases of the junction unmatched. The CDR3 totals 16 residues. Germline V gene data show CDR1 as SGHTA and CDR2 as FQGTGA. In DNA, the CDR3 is TGTGCCACCCCGACCGACAGCGGGAGTGTTAGAGATACGCAGTATTTT. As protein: CATPTDSGSVRDTQYF.

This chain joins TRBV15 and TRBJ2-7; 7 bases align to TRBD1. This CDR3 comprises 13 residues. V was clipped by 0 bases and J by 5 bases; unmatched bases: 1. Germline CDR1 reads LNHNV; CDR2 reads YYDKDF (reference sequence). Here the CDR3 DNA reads TGTGCCACCAGCAGAGAACAGGGGCACGAGCAGTACTTC. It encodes CATSREQGHEQYF. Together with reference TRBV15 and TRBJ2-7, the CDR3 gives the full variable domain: DAMVIQNPRYQVTQFGKPVTLSCSQTLNHNVMYWYQQKSSQAPKLLFHYYDKDFNNEADTPDNFQSRRPNTSFCFLDIRSPGLGDTAMYLCATSREQGHEQYFGPGTRLTVT.

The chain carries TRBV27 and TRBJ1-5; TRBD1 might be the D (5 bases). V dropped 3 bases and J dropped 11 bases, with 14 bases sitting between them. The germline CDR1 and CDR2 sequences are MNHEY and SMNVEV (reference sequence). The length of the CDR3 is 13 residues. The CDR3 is CASSFGARGTQHF. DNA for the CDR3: TGTGCCAGCAGTTTTGGGGCTAGAGGGACCCAGCATTTT.

The chain's CDR3 is CASSRGLSGGGEETQYF. Written as DNA, the CDR3 is TGTGCCAGCAGCCGAGGACTGAGCGGGGGGGGAGAAGAGACCCAGTACTTC. V gene TRBV7-2 combines with J gene TRBJ2-5; TRBD2 agrees at 10 bases. CDR1 SGHTA and CDR2 FQGNSA come from the germline V gene. J lost 3 bases, V lost 5 bases, and 12 bases had no gene match. The CDR3 runs 17 residues.

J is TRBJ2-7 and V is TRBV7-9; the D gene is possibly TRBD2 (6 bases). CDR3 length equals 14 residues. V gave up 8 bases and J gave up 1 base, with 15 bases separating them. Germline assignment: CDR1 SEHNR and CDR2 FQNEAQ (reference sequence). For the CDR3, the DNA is TGTGCCAGCCGCAGCGGGTCAGATTCCTACGAGCAGTACTTC. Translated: CASRSGSDSYEQYF.

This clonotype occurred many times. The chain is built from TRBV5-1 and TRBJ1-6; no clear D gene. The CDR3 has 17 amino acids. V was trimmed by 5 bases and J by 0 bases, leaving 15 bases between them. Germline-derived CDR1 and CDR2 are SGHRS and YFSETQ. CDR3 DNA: TGCGCCAGCAGACAAGACTCCGCGAGCTCCTATAATTCACCCCTCCACTTT. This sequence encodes CASRQDSASSYNSPLHF.

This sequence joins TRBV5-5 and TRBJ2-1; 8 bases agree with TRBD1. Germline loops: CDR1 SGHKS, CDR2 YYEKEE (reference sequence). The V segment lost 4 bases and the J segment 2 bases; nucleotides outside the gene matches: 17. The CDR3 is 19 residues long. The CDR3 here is CASSMDRVGGWETYNEQFF. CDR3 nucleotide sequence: TGTGCCAGCAGCATGGACAGGGTGGGGGGATGGGAAACCTACAATGAGCAGTTCTTC.

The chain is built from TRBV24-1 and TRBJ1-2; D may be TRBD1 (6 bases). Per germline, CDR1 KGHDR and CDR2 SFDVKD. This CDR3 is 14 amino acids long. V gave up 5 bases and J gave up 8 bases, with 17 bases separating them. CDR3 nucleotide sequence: TGTGCCACCAGTGCCGGGACCCAGGGGATCGGCTACACCTTC. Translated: CATSAGTQGIGYTF.

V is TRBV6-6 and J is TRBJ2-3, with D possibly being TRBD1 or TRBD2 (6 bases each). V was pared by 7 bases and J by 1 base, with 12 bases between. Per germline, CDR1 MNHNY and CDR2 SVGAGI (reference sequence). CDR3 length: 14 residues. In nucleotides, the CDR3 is TGTGCCAGCAAGAGGGGGGAAGGCACAGATACGCAGTATTTT. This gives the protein CASKRGEGTDTQYF.

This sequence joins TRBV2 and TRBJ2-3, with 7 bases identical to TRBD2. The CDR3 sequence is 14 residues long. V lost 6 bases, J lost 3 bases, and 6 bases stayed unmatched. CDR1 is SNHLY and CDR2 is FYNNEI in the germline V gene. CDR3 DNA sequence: TGTGCCAGCAGACCCGGACTAGGAACAGATACGCAGTATTTT. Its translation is CASRPGLGTDTQYF.

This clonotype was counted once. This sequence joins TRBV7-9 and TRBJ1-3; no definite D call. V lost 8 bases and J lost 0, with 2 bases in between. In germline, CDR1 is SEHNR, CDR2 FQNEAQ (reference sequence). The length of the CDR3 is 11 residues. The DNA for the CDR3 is TGTGCCAGCTCCTCTGGAAACACCATATATTTT. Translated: CASSSGNTIYF.

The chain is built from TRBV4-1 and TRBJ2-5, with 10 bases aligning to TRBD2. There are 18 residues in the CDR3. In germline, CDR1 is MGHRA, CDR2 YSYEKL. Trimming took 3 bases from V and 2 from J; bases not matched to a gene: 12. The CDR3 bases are TGCGCCAGCAGCCAGGGAGGAGAGGCTAGCGGGGGACAAGAGACCCAGTACTTC. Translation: CASSQGGEASGGQETQYF.

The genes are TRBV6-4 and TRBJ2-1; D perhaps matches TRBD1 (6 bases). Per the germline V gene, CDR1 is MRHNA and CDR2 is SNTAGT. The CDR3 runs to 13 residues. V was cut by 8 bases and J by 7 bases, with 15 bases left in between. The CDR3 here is CASSVPGANEQFF. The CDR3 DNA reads TGTGCCAGCTCAGTACCAGGGGCGAATGAGCAGTTCTTC.